Shown below are 32 T cell receptor beta chains from a single sample sequenced in a study of blood T cell repertoires in COVID-19 (dated by TCRdb to the early 2020s). Library preparation was by the immunoSEQ multiplex PCR assay. Drawn from immuneACCESS, this table holds only the in-frame rearrangements with V and J called that TCRdb kept. Clones are partly lost; checked studies trace under half to an unresolved V gene and leave the rest unexplained. This sample lists about 110,000 clones; about two thirds were detected once. Jointly, the top ten make up approximately 0.9% of the sample. What was sequenced was peripheral blood. These receptors originate from a human donor with acute or convalescent COVID-19. The donor label of this sample is uncertain.

This chain connects TRBV27 to TRBJ2-7, with 9 bases identical to TRBD2. Trimming at V came to 1 base and at J to 1 base, leaving 2 bases not matched to a gene. In germline, CDR1 is MNHEY, CDR2 SMNVEV (reference sequence). The CDR3 loop spans 15 amino acids. CDR3 in amino acids: CASSLLAGGSYEQYF. Written as DNA, the CDR3 is TGTGCCAGCAGTTTATTGGCGGGGGGGTCCTACGAGCAGTACTTC.

The CDR3 loop reads CASSIALDRAYNSPLHF. CDR3 in DNA: TGTGCCAGTAGTATCGCGTTAGACAGGGCCTATAATTCACCCCTCCACTTT. The chain uses TRBV19 and TRBJ1-6, with 7 bases lining up with TRBD1. Looked up from germline, CDR1 is LNHDA and CDR2 is SQIVND (reference sequence). V lost 3 bases and J lost 2; bases outside the gene matches: 7. This CDR3 is built from 17 residues.

V usage is TRBV27 and J usage is TRBJ1-5; the match to TRBD1 covers 8 bases. There are 14 residues in the CDR3. Germline CDR1 MNHEY, CDR2 SMNVEV (reference sequence). J was trimmed by 6 bases and V by 6 bases; bases with no gene match: 7. CDR3 DNA: TGTGCCAGCAGAGCAGGGGGCAGGGGTCAGCCCCAGCATTTT. Translated: CASRAGGRGQPQHF.

The J gene is TRBJ2-1, the V gene TRBV27; 9 nucleotides agree with TRBD1. The CDR3 consists of 15 residues. The J segment lost 7 bases and the V segment lost 5 bases, leaving 9 bases of the junction unmatched. CDR1 is MNHEY, CDR2 SMNVEV, per germline (reference sequence). CDR3 protein: CASSPGQGLNNEQFF. The DNA of the CDR3 is TGTGCCAGCAGTCCCGGACAGGGGCTGAATAATGAGCAGTTCTTC.

The gene calls are TRBV5-4 and TRBJ2-6, with TRBD1 as a possible D gene (6 bases). The V end lost 4 bases, the J end lost 4 bases, and 18 bases lay between the germline ends. This CDR3 comprises 17 residues. Per germline, CDR1 SGHNT and CDR2 YYREEE (reference sequence). CDR3 region: CASSPSRRGSGANVLTF. CDR3 in DNA: TGTGCCAGCAGCCCCAGCCGCAGGGGATCAGGGGCCAACGTCCTGACTTTC.

This clone showed up just a few times. V and J are TRBV13 and TRBJ2-2; TRBD1 matches at 8 bases. CDR1 is PRHDT and CDR2 is FYEKMQ in the germline V gene (reference sequence). The J segment lost 1 base and the V segment lost 11 bases, leaving 3 bases of the junction unmatched. This CDR3 contains 13 residues. The CDR3 region has the DNA TGTGCCTGTGGGACAGGGAACACCGGGGAGCTGTTTTTT. It encodes CACGTGNTGELFF.

The rearrangement joins TRBV28 to TRBJ2-2; the match to TRBD1 covers 9 bases. Trimming took 5 bases from V and 0 from J; bases not matched to a gene: 22. This CDR3 spans 22 amino acids. Germline V gives CDR1 MDHEN, CDR2 SYDVKM. CDR3: CASSTPLVAGTGITSNTGELFF. DNA of the CDR3: TGTGCCAGCAGTACCCCCTTGGTCGCGGGGACAGGGATTACATCGAACACCGGGGAGCTGTTTTTT.

V and J are TRBV2 and TRBJ1-1; 7 nucleotides align to TRBD1. The CDR3 has 14 amino acids. Germline V lookup: CDR1 SNHLY, CDR2 FYNNEI. V lost 3 bases to trimming and J lost 1 base; unmatched junction nucleotides: 2. In DNA form, the CDR3 reads TGTGCCAGCAGTGATAACAGGGGGAACACTGAAGCTTTCTTT. Its translation: CASSDNRGNTEAFF. The variable domain in full, completed from reference TRBV2 and TRBJ1-1, reads EPEVTQTPSHQVTQMGQEVILRCVPISNHLYFYWYRQILGQKVEFLVSFYNNEISEKSEIFDDQFSVERPDGSNFTLKIRSTKLEDSAMYFCASSDNRGNTEAFFGQGTRLTVV.

V gene TRBV27 combines with J gene TRBJ1-5; perhaps TRBD1 as D (5 bases). The V end was cut by 5 bases, the J end by 8 bases, with 19 bases between. This CDR3 spans 15 amino acids. Germline values: CDR1 MNHEY, CDR2 SMNVEV (reference sequence). CDR3 DNA sequence: TGTGCCAGCAGTGCAAGGAGGGGATATCTGGAGCCCCAGCATTTT. Translated, it gives CASSARRGYLEPQHF.

CDR3 sequence reads: CASSYRGQQERQYF. In DNA, the CDR3 is TGTGCCAGCAGTTACCGGGGACAGCAAGAACGGCAGTACTTC. This chain uses TRBV6-5 with TRBJ2-7; 7 positions match TRBD1. This CDR3 is built from 14 residues. V lost 2 bases to trimming and J lost 9 bases; unmatched junction nucleotides: 10. Germline CDR1 reads MNHEY; CDR2 reads SVGAGI.

The gene calls are TRBV19 and TRBJ2-1; TRBD1 matches 7 bases. The V gene's germline CDR1 is LNHDA and CDR2 SQIVND (reference sequence). The CDR3 totals 14 residues. J lost 4 bases, V lost 6 bases, and 6 bases had no gene match. CDR3 bases: TGTGCCAGTAGCTCGGGACAGAATTACAATGAGCAGTTCTTC. Its translation is CASSSGQNYNEQFF.

This clone occurred a few times. The V call is TRBV6-5, the J call TRBJ2-6; weak D call: TRBD1 (5 bases). The CDR3 loop spans 16 amino acids. Looked up from germline, CDR1 is MNHEY and CDR2 is SVGAGI. Between the trimmed V and J ends, which lost 3 bases and 2 bases, there was a span of 11 bases. CDR3 protein: CASSYHAGTGANVLTF. The CDR3 coding sequence is TGTGCCAGCAGTTATCATGCAGGGACTGGGGCCAACGTCCTGACTTTC.

The chain combines TRBV4-1 with TRBJ1-4, with 7 bases matching TRBD1. The ends lost 4 bases at V and 8 bases at J; junction bases unmatched: 10. CDR3 length equals 15 residues. Per germline, CDR1 MGHRA and CDR2 YSYEKL. The CDR3 is CASSPRIGGQEKLFF. CDR3 nucleotide sequence: TGCGCCAGCAGCCCCCGGATTGGGGGACAGGAAAAACTGTTTTTT.

The V and J genes are TRBV19 and TRBJ1-3; 10 nucleotides align to TRBD1. V trimming: 10 bases; J trimming: 0 bases; junction bases outside the gene matches: 9. From germline, CDR1 is LNHDA and CDR2 SQIVND (reference sequence). This CDR3 comprises 16 residues. CDR3 residues: CATESGQGYSGNTIYF. The CDR3, as DNA: TGTGCCACCGAGTCGGGACAGGGGTACTCTGGAAACACCATATATTTT.

The rearrangement uses TRBV13 and TRBJ2-1; D uncertain. V was pared by 5 bases and J by 0 bases, with 11 bases between. The germline V gene has CDR1 PRHDT and CDR2 FYEKMQ (reference sequence). This CDR3 comprises 15 residues. DNA for the CDR3: TGTGCCAGCAGCCCATACTTTGGCTCCTACAATGAGCAGTTCTTC. Translated, it gives CASSPYFGSYNEQFF.

The chain employs TRBV15 and TRBJ2-5; 8 bases are shared with TRBD1. Germline V lookup: CDR1 LNHNV, CDR2 YYDKDF (reference sequence). J gave up 5 bases and V 0 bases, and 5 bases lay outside the gene matches. The CDR3 has 15 amino acids. CDR3 nucleotides: TGTGCCACCAGCAGAGATGGACAGGGAAGGGAGACCCAGTACTTC. This codes for CATSRDGQGRETQYF. The full variable domain, completed using reference TRBV15 and TRBJ2-5, is DAMVIQNPRYQVTQFGKPVTLSCSQTLNHNVMYWYQQKSSQAPKLLFHYYDKDFNNEADTPDNFQSRRPNTSFCFLDIRSPGLGDTAMYLCATSRDGQGRETQYFGPGTRLLVL.

The chain has TRBV10-2 and TRBJ2-2, with TRBD1 as a possible D gene (6 bases). Germline V CDR1 and CDR2: WSHSY, SAAADI. This CDR3 has 14 residues. Trimming removed 4 bases at V and 3 bases at J, with 9 bases between. DNA of the CDR3: TGCGCCAGCAGTGTACAGGGTTACACCGGGGAGCTGTTTTTT. Protein: CASSVQGYTGELFF.

This clone was seen many times. The chain combines TRBV6-5 with TRBJ2-5, with no clear D. CDR3 length: 13 amino acids. V lost 8 bases to trimming and J lost 1 base, with 11 bases between them. Germline assignment: CDR1 MNHEY and CDR2 SVGAGI. The CDR3 region has the DNA TGTGCCAGCTCCGGTCCCCGCCAAGAGACCCAGTACTTC. It specifies CASSGPRQETQYF.

V is TRBV21-1 and J is TRBJ2-3; TRBD2 is taken as the D call from the table, unchecked against the DNA. TRBV21-1 is a pseudogene segment. The CDR3 spans 15 residues. The CDR3 DNA follows: TGTGCCAGCAGCAAAGAGGGACTAGCGAGAGATACGCAGTATTTT. Protein product: CASSKEGLARDTQYF.

This chain links TRBV28 with TRBJ1-1, with TRBD1 as a possible D gene (6 bases). This CDR3 has 14 amino acids. The V and J ends lost 5 bases and 1 base respectively, with 11 bases between them. Germline values: CDR1 MDHEN, CDR2 SYDVKM. The chain's CDR3 is CASSKRGGNTEAFF. For the CDR3, the DNA is TGTGCCAGCAGTAAAAGAGGGGGGAACACTGAAGCTTTCTTT.

The V call is TRBV29-1, the J call TRBJ2-5, with 7 bases matching TRBD2. This CDR3 is 18 amino acids long. J was trimmed by 0 bases and V by 0 bases; bases with no gene match: 13. The germline V gene has CDR1 SQVTM and CDR2 ANQGSEA. In DNA, the CDR3 is TGCAGCGTTGAAGATGTTATCAAAGAGGGACTATACCAAGAGACCCAGTACTTC. This sequence encodes CSVEDVIKEGLYQETQYF.

CDR3 DNA sequence: TGTGCCAGCAGAGAAGCGGGGAACTACAATGAGCAGTTCTTC. Its translation is CASREAGNYNEQFF. The V call is TRBV7-8, the J call TRBJ2-1; TRBD2 agrees at 7 bases. V was pared by 6 bases and J by 3 bases, with 5 bases of the junction left unmatched. Germline V CDR1 and CDR2: SGHVS, FQNEAQ. The CDR3 runs 14 residues.

This chain uses TRBV2 with TRBJ1-2, with D perhaps matching TRBD1 (5 bases). CDR3 length equals 15 residues. Germline V gene sequence: CDR1 SNHLY, CDR2 FYNNEI. The V gene lost 0 bases and the J gene lost 5 bases, with 13 bases spanning the gap. This CDR3 is CASSEAYDRPYGYTF. For the CDR3, the DNA is TGTGCCAGCAGTGAAGCCTATGACAGACCTTATGGCTACACCTTC.

The CDR3 spells CAWSPRTGLRGYTF. The DNA for the CDR3 is TGTGCCTGGAGTCCTAGGACAGGCCTTAGGGGCTACACCTTC. The chain combines TRBV30 with TRBJ1-2; 7 nucleotides line up with TRBD1. The junction had 11 bases not matched to a gene; V was cut back by 2 bases and J by 8 bases. This CDR3 has 14 amino acids. From germline, CDR1 is GTSNPN and CDR2 SVGIG (reference sequence). The variable domain in full, with the rest retrieved from reference TRBV30 and TRBJ1-2, is SQTIHQWPATLVQPVGSPLSLECTVEGTSNPNLYWYRQAAGRGLQLLFYSVGIGQISSEVPQNLSASRPQDRQFILSSKKLLLSDSGFYLCAWSPRTGLRGYTFGSGTRLTVV.

The chain recombines TRBV11-2 with TRBJ2-4; unclear D gene. V gave up 2 bases and J gave up 2 bases, with 13 bases separating them. Germline CDR1 is SGHAT and CDR2 is FQNNGV. The CDR3 contains 16 residues. Here the CDR3 reads CASSLNPPTTKNIQYF. CDR3 DNA: TGTGCCAGCAGCTTAAATCCCCCGACAACCAAAAACATTCAGTACTTC.

The rearrangement joins TRBV18 to TRBJ2-2, with 9 bases aligning to TRBD1. Trimming removed 0 bases from V and 1 base from J; junction bases left unmatched: 3. Germline V gives CDR1 KGHSH, CDR2 LQKENI. The CDR3 loop spans 17 amino acids. In DNA form, the CDR3 reads TGTGCCAGCTCACCACCCCCGGGACAGGGGAACACCGGGGAGCTGTTTTTT. Translated, it gives CASSPPPGQGNTGELFF.

This clone was counted only a few times. A read error may produce the germline difference seen at one junction end. For the CDR3, the DNA is TGTGCTAGCAGCCGGGGGGCTGAAGAGACCCAGTACTTC. Amino acids: CASSRGAEETQYF. V usage is TRBV7-7 and J usage is TRBJ2-5, with D possibly TRBD2 on 7 matching bases. CDR1 is SSHAT and CDR2 is FNYEAQ in the germline V gene (reference sequence). This CDR3 region has 13 residues.

This clone has more than one count but fewer than ten. The CDR3 loop is CASSYERNTEAFF. Here the CDR3 DNA reads TGTGCCAGCAGTTACGAGAGGAACACTGAAGCTTTCTTT. This chain connects TRBV6-5 to TRBJ1-1; D not certain. This CDR3 has 13 amino acids. In germline, CDR1 is MNHEY, CDR2 SVGAGI. V was pared by 2 bases and J by 1 base, with 5 bases between.

The CDR3 loop is CATGTGGAADTQYF. DNA for the CDR3: TGTGCCACCGGTACAGGGGGCGCCGCAGATACGCAGTATTTT. V gene TRBV24-1 combines with J gene TRBJ2-3; TRBD1 aligns across 9 bases. The CDR3 is 14 amino acids. Looked up from germline, CDR1 is KGHDR and CDR2 is SFDVKD. V lost 9 bases, J lost 4 bases, and 7 bases stayed unmatched.

V is TRBV13 and J is TRBJ2-2; TRBD2 aligns across 14 bases. Germline CDR1 reads PRHDT; CDR2 reads FYEKMQ (reference sequence). This CDR3 spans 18 amino acids. The trim removed 1 base at V and 0 bases at J, leaving 1 base unmatched. CDR3 sequence reads: CASSLEGLAGANTGELFF. CDR3 nucleotide sequence: TGTGCCAGCAGCTTAGAGGGACTAGCGGGGGCGAACACCGGGGAGCTGTTTTTT.

The chain employs TRBV7-9 and TRBJ2-3; D is ambiguous. The CDR3 consists of 14 residues. Germline CDR1 SEHNR, CDR2 FQNEAQ (reference sequence). V lost 5 bases, J lost 4 bases, and 13 bases lay in between. Here the CDR3 reads CASSPVFVADTQYF. The CDR3, as DNA: TGTGCCAGCAGCCCCGTTTTTGTTGCAGATACGCAGTATTTT.

The chain joins TRBV18 to TRBJ2-1; 10 positions match TRBD2. With V trimmed by 1 base and J by 0 bases, 0 bases remained unmatched. CDR1 is KGHSH, CDR2 LQKENI, per germline. The CDR3 length is 16 residues. The CDR3 is CASSPRLAGSYNEQFF. As DNA, the CDR3 is TGTGCCAGCTCACCACGACTAGCGGGCTCCTACAATGAGCAGTTCTTC.